The clone carrying this T cell receptor beta chain has more than one count but fewer than ten. Its antigen is currently unknown. The source of the sample is a study of T cells after yellow fever vaccination. TCRdb used MiXCR to reprocess the 5' RACE reads, holding one entry per CDR3 protein. The data contain a few hundred thousand distinct CDR3 sequences, roughly 3.9% of them singletons. Trimming took off 5 bases at V and 7 bases at J, with 18 bases between the two ends. CDR1 and CDR2 (germline): SGHTA, FQGNSA. The CDR3 is 16 residues long. Study outcomes and limitations: Any FACS-sorted repertoire could hold abundant clonotypes that contaminate it from the bulk population.

The sequence came from a man between 18 and 35 years old who received the YFV17D yellow fever vaccine. This chain links TRBV7-2 with TRBJ1-6, with D perhaps matching TRBD1 (6 bases). The starting material was PBMCs, obtained 5 days after the yellow fever booster vaccination. CDR3 sequence: CASSTETGRGNSPLHF. The DNA for the CDR3 is TGTGCCAGCAGCACCGAGACAGGCCGAGGCAATTCACCCCTCCACTTT.